The TCR beta chain under discussion was sequenced for a study of early T cells in non-severe SARS-CoV-2 infection. Study-wide context: RNA in bulk from unsorted whole blood was sequenced, and chains were unpaired. Study results and limitations: A preference for anti-spike CD8 responses marked VDJdb matching, which missed private and CD4 specificities.

The CDR3 sequence is 14 residues long. V shed 2 bases and J 6 bases; nucleotides not matched to a gene: 4. CDR1 SGHVS and CDR2 FNYEAQ come from the germline V gene. On this clonotype itself: Its antigen is currently unknown.

Individual cDNA molecules were tagged with unique molecular identifiers, the study reported. TCRdb reanalysed the 5' RACE reads using MiXCR and keeps one entry per CDR3 protein. The profile covers 70,000 to 90,000 distinct CDR3 sequences, with about 16% appearing a single time and roughly an eighth taken by the ten largest. The chain employs TRBV7-6 and TRBJ2-1, with 7 bases that match TRBD2. Material for sequencing was whole blood. The TCR originated in an adult who was a healthcare worker with PCR-confirmed SARS-CoV-2 infection or an uninfected control (not recorded which). The CDR3 loop reads CASSLMAGANEQFF. CDR3 DNA: TGTGCCAGCAGCTTAATGGCGGGAGCCAATGAGCAGTTCTTC. The whole variable domain, remainder taken from reference TRBV7-6 and TRBJ2-1, is GAGVSQSPRYKVTKRGQDVALRCDPISGHVSLYWYRQALGQGPEFLTYFNYEAQQDKSGLPNDRFSAERPEGSISTLTIQRTEQRDSAMYRCASSLMAGANEQFFGPGTRLTVL.